These 23 T cell receptor beta chains originate from one sample sequenced in a study of blood T cell repertoires in COVID-19. Clones were sequenced by immunoSEQ multiplex PCR, and TCRdb holds only the in-frame ones, with some missing. This sample has tens of thousands of clones, with around 90% found just once. Sequenced: peripheral blood. Source of these receptors: a man older than 75 with active or convalescent COVID-19.

The rearrangement joins TRBV2 to TRBJ2-7, with D tentatively TRBD2 (6 bases). The CDR3 runs 13 residues. Trimming removed 5 bases from V and 2 bases from J, with 10 bases in between. Per germline, CDR1 SNHLY and CDR2 FYNNEI. The CDR3 DNA reads TGTGCCAGCAGTCGGGGACTCGCCTACGAGCAGTACGTC. Translating gives CASSRGLAYEQYV.

This clone appeared a single time. This chain links TRBV6-4 with TRBJ1-5; no clear D. The CDR3 sequence is 14 residues long. V was shortened by 4 bases and J by 2 bases, with 9 bases between the two germline ends. Germline lookup yields CDR1 MRHNA and CDR2 SNTAGT. Here the CDR3 DNA reads TGTGCCAGCAGTGCCTCGGCGGGCAATCAGCCCCAGCATTTT. Amino acid sequence: CASSASAGNQPQHF.

CDR3 nucleotide sequence: TGTGCCAGCAGCATGACAATCCGGGACACCTATGGCTACACCTTC. This sequence encodes CASSMTIRDTYGYTF. The chain links TRBV7-9 to TRBJ1-2; maybe TRBD1 (6 bases). CDR1 is SEHNR and CDR2 is FQNEAQ in the germline V gene (reference sequence). V was trimmed by 5 bases and J by 4 bases, leaving 17 bases between them. This CDR3 is built from 15 residues.

This sequence joins TRBV28 and TRBJ1-1; D remains ambiguous. The CDR3 extends over 13 amino acids. Between the trimmed V and J ends, which lost 5 bases and 1 base, there was a span of 8 bases. CDR1 and CDR2 from the germline V gene are MDHEN and SYDVKM. DNA for the CDR3: TGTGCCAGCAGTCGCGGGAGGAACACTGAAGCTTTCTTT. It yields the protein CASSRGRNTEAFF.

This clone was seen only once. V usage is TRBV11-2 and J usage is TRBJ2-3, with no clear D. V lost 7 bases and J 7 bases, leaving 9 bases between the germline ends. Germline-derived CDR1 and CDR2 are SGHAT and FQNNGV. There are 11 residues in the CDR3. CDR3 protein: CASTNQNTQYF. The DNA of the CDR3 is TGTGCCAGCACCAACCAGAATACGCAGTATTTT. The whole variable domain, filled in from reference TRBV11-2 and TRBJ2-3, reads EAGVAQSPRYKIIEKRQSVAFWCNPISGHATLYWYQQILGQGPKLLIQFQNNGVVDDSQLPKDRFSAERLKGVDSTLKIQPAKLEDSAVYLCASTNQNTQYFGPGTRLTVL.

This clone occurred a few times. This chain joins TRBV6-2 or TRBV6-3 and TRBJ1-5, with D possibly matching TRBD1 (5 bases). Germline assignment: CDR1 MNHEY and CDR2 SVGEGT. The CDR3 is 15 residues long. The V end was cut by 6 bases, the J end by 0 bases, with 12 bases between. The CDR3 protein is CASSGPGGSNQPQHF. The CDR3 DNA sequence: TGTGCCAGCAGCGGCCCCGGGGGTAGCAATCAGCCCCAGCATTTT.

This chain's CDR3 is CASSLTGTDTEAFF. For the CDR3, the DNA is TGTGCCAGCAGCTTAACCGGGACAGACACTGAAGCTTTCTTT. This chain connects TRBV7-3 to TRBJ1-1; 7 bases are shared with TRBD1. Germline-derived CDR1 and CDR2 are SGHTA and FQGTGA. V was pared by 0 bases and J by 3 bases, with 1 base of the junction left unmatched. The CDR3 has 14 residues.

This sequence joins TRBV11-2 and TRBJ1-6; 7 bases are shared with TRBD1. Germline CDR1 and CDR2: SGHAT and FQNNGV. This CDR3 contains 14 residues. V lost 1 base and J lost 7; bases outside the gene matches: 1. The CDR3 reads CASSLGRGNSPLHF. The CDR3 DNA reads TGTGCCAGCAGCTTAGGCAGGGGGAATTCACCCCTCCACTTT.

The chain is built from TRBV10-3 and TRBJ1-5; D unresolved. The V end lost 10 bases, the J end lost 4 bases, and 14 bases lay between the germline ends. Germline CDR1 ENHRY, CDR2 SYGVKD. This CDR3 is built from 13 residues. CDR3 nucleotides: TGTGCCACCCTTGCCGGGGTGAATCAGCCCCAGCATTTT. It specifies CATLAGVNQPQHF.

In its sample, this clone was seen once. The genes are TRBV4-2 and TRBJ2-1, with D possibly being TRBD1 (5 bases). The CDR3 runs to 14 residues. Per germline, CDR1 LGHNA and CDR2 YNFKEQ. V lost 1 base, J lost 9 bases, and 13 bases lay in between. CDR3 sequence: CASSQVGAVSEQFF. The DNA of the CDR3 is TGTGCCAGCAGCCAAGTAGGGGCTGTATCTGAGCAGTTCTTC.

V usage is TRBV9 and J usage is TRBJ2-1; TRBD2 agrees at 9 bases. The CDR3 spans 20 residues. Per the germline V gene, CDR1 is SGDLS and CDR2 is YYNGEE. Germline trimming cut 1 base from V and 0 bases from J; bases unmatched to any gene: 14. The DNA of the CDR3 is TGTGCCAGCAGCGTAACGTTTGAGCGGGAGGTCTCCTCCTCCTACAATGAGCAGTTCTTC. Its protein product is CASSVTFEREVSSSYNEQFF.

The chain recombines TRBV11-3 with TRBJ2-2; a weak D match, TRBD2 (6 bases). This CDR3 contains 13 residues. Trimming removed 1 base from V and 6 bases from J, with 6 bases in between. The germline V gene encodes CDR1 SGHNT and CDR2 YENEEA. In nucleotides, the CDR3 is TGTGCCAGCAGCTTAGGGAGGGCCGGGGAGCTGTTTTTT. Amino acids: CASSLGRAGELFF.

This chain connects TRBV30 to TRBJ1-5; D unresolved. Trimming took 0 bases from V and 6 from J, leaving 9 bases between them. Germline CDR1 GTSNPN, CDR2 SVGIG (reference sequence). CDR3 length: 13 amino acids. CDR3 coding DNA: TGTGCCTGGAGTGTACGTGGGCTTCAGCCCCAGCATTTT. It is translated as CAWSVRGLQPQHF.

This chain links TRBV25-1 with TRBJ2-4; 9 bases fit TRBD1. The V segment lost 4 bases and the J segment 2 bases; nucleotides outside the gene matches: 3. Germline CDR1 reads MGHDK; CDR2 reads SYGVNS. The CDR3 loop spans 15 amino acids. The CDR3: CASSAQGATKNIQYF. DNA of the CDR3: TGTGCCAGCAGTGCACAGGGGGCAACCAAAAACATTCAGTACTTC.

The genes are TRBV5-1 and TRBJ1-3; 10 nucleotides line up with TRBD1. V was pared by 4 bases and J by 1 base, with 2 bases of the junction left unmatched. This CDR3 is 15 amino acids long. The germline V gene encodes CDR1 SGHRS and CDR2 YFSETQ. The CDR3 DNA follows: TGCGCCAGCAGCGCGGGACAGGGGTCTGGAAACACCATATATTTT. Encoded protein: CASSAGQGSGNTIYF.

J is TRBJ1-1 and V is TRBV18; 7 bases are shared with TRBD1. V was clipped by 3 bases and J by 1 base; unmatched bases: 2. The germline gives CDR1 KGHSH, CDR2 LQKENI. There are 14 residues in the CDR3. CDR3 amino acids: CASSPGQSNTEAFF. CDR3 DNA sequence: TGTGCCAGCTCACCGGGACAGTCGAACACTGAAGCTTTCTTT.

This clone was recorded a few times. The genes are TRBV19 and TRBJ1-1; weak D call: TRBD1 (5 bases). The V gene lost 5 bases and the J gene lost 2 bases, with 12 bases spanning the gap. The CDR3 totals 14 residues. Germline CDR1 and CDR2: LNHDA and SQIVND (reference sequence). CDR3 sequence: CASSLGRANTEAFF. The CDR3 nucleotides are TGTGCCAGTAGTTTGGGCAGGGCAAACACTGAAGCTTTCTTT.

The chain employs TRBV2 and TRBJ1-5; TRBD1 matches 7 bases. The junction had 16 bases not matched to a gene; V was cut back by 6 bases and J by 11 bases. The CDR3 totals 15 residues. Germline V lookup: CDR1 SNHLY, CDR2 FYNNEI. The chain's CDR3 is CASSLSGQPAEAQHF. The CDR3 DNA reads TGTGCCAGCAGCCTCTCGGGACAGCCAGCGGAAGCCCAGCATTTT.

This sequence joins TRBV11-1 and TRBJ1-2; no definite D call. Trimming stripped 1 base from V and 6 bases from J, with 18 bases between. The CDR3 sequence is 16 residues long. Germline assignment: CDR1 SGHAT and CDR2 FQDESV (reference sequence). CDR3 sequence (DNA): TGTGCCAGCAGCTTAGGGCCTACGAATTATGGGCATGGCTACACCTTC. It is translated as CASSLGPTNYGHGYTF. The whole variable domain, remainder taken from reference TRBV11-1 and TRBJ1-2, is EAEVAQSPRYKITEKSQAVAFWCDPISGHATLYWYRQILGQGPELLVQFQDESVVDDSQLPKDRFSAERLKGVDSTLKIQPAELGDSAMYLCASSLGPTNYGHGYTFGSGTRLTVV.

This chain joins TRBV7-9 and TRBJ2-3; D possibly corresponds to TRBD1 (5 bases). This CDR3 has 12 amino acids. The germline CDR1 and CDR2 sequences are SEHNR and FQNEAQ (reference sequence). V lost 4 bases and J lost 3, with 5 bases in between. CDR3 loop: CASSSGTDTQYF. The CDR3, as DNA: TGTGCCAGCAGCTCAGGGACAGATACGCAGTATTTT.

This clone was counted a few times. The rearrangement uses TRBV11-1 and TRBJ2-5; D may be TRBD1 (7 bases). The length of the CDR3 is 15 residues. Germline CDR1 is SGHAT and CDR2 is FQDESV (reference sequence). Trimming left V 1 base short and J 7 bases short, with 16 bases between. CDR3 residues: CASSLEGGAGGTQYF. CDR3 nucleotides: TGTGCCAGCAGCTTAGAAGGGGGCGCCGGGGGGACCCAGTACTTC.

The chain uses TRBV2 and TRBJ2-1; 9 nucleotides align to TRBD2. This CDR3 is 15 amino acids long. The ends lost 8 bases at V and 7 bases at J; junction bases unmatched: 12. Germline assignment: CDR1 SNHLY and CDR2 FYNNEI. The CDR3 spells CASRRLADGGNEQFF. In DNA form, the CDR3 reads TGTGCCAGCCGACGACTAGCGGACGGGGGGAATGAGCAGTTCTTC.

This chain links TRBV10-1 with TRBJ2-5, with TRBD1 as a possible D gene (6 bases). This CDR3 comprises 13 residues. CDR1 and CDR2 from the germline V gene are WNHNN and SYGVQD (reference sequence). Trimming left V 4 bases short and J 5 bases short, with 11 bases between. CDR3 sequence: CASSVQGSETQYF. The CDR3 DNA reads TGCGCCAGCAGTGTACAGGGCTCGGAGACCCAGTACTTC.